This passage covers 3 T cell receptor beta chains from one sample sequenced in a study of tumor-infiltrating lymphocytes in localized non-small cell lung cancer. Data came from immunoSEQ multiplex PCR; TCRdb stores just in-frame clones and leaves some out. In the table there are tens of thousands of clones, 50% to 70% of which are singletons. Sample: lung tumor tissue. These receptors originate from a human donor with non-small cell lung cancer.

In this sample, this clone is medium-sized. CDR3 bases: TGTGCCACCAGCAGGGGAGGATTAGACGAAAAACTGTTTTTT. Its protein product is CATSRGGLDEKLFF. The chain employs TRBV15 and TRBJ1-4; D unresolved. V was pared by 3 bases and J by 8 bases, with 13 bases between. The CDR3 spans 14 residues. CDR1 is LNHNV, CDR2 YYDKDF, per germline (reference sequence).

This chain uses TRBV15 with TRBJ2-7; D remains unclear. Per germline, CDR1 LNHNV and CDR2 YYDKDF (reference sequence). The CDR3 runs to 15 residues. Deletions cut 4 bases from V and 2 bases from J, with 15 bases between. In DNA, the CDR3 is TGTGCCACCAGCAAAGTACACGCTCCTCCCTACGAGCAGTACTTC. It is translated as CATSKVHAPPYEQYF. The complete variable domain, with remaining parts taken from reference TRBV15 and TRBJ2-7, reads DAMVIQNPRYQVTQFGKPVTLSCSQTLNHNVMYWYQQKSSQAPKLLFHYYDKDFNNEADTPDNFQSRRPNTSFCFLDIRSPGLGDTAMYLCATSKVHAPPYEQYFGPGTRLTVT.

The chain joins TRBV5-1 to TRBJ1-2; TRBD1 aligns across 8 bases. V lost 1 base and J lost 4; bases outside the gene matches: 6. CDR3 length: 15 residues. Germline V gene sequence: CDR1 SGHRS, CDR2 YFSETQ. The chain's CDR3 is CASSLLLGQGYGYTF. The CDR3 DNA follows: TGCGCCAGCAGCTTGCTATTAGGACAGGGCTATGGCTACACCTTC. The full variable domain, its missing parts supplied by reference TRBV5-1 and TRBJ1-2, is KAGVTQTPRYLIKTRGQQVTLSCSPISGHRSVSWYQQTPGQGLQFLFEYFSETQRNKGNFPGRFSGRQFSNSRSEMNVSTLELGDSALYLCASSLLLGQGYGYTFGSGTRLTVV.